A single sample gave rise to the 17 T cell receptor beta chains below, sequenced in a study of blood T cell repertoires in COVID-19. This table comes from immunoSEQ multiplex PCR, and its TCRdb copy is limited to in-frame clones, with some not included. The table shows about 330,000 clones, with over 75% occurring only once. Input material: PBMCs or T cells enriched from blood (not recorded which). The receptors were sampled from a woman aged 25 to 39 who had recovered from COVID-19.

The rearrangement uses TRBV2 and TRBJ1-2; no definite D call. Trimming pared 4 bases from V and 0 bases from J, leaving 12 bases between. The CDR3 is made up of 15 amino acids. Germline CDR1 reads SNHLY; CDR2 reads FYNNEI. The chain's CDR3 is CASSVTRESNYGYTF. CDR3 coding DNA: TGTGCCAGCAGTGTCACCCGGGAGTCTAACTATGGCTACACCTTC.

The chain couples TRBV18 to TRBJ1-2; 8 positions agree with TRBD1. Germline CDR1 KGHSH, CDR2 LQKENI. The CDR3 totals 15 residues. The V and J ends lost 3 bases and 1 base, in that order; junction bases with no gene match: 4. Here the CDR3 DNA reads TGTGCCAGCTCACCCGGACAGGGAAATAACTATGGCTACACCTTC. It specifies CASSPGQGNNYGYTF.

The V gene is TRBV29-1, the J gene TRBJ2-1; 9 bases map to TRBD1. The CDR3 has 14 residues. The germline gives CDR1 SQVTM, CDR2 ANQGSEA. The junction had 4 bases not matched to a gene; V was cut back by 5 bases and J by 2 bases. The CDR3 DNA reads TGCAGCGTTTCGAGGGACAGGGCCTACAATGAGCAGTTCTTC. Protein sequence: CSVSRDRAYNEQFF.

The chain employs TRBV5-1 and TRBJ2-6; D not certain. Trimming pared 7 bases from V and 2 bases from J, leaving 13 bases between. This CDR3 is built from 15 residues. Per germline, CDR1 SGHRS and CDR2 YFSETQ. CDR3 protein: CASERGMAGANVLTF. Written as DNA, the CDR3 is TGCGCCAGCGAGAGAGGAATGGCTGGGGCCAACGTCCTGACTTTC.

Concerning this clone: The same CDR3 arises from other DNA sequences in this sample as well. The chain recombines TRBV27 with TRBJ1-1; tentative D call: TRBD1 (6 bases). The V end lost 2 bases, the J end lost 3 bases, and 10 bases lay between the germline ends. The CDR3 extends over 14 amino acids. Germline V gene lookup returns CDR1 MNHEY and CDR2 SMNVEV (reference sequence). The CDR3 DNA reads TGTGCCAGCAGTTTAAACAGGGTGGACACTGAAGCTTTCTTT. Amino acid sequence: CASSLNRVDTEAFF.

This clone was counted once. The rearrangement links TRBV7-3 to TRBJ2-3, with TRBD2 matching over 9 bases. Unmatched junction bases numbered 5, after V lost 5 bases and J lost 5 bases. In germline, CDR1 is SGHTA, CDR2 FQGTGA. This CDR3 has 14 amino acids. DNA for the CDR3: TGTGCCAGCAGCCTTAGCGGGGGAGGAGATACGCAGTATTTT. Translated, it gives CASSLSGGGDTQYF.

CDR3 sequence (DNA): TGTGCCAGTAGTATTTTTGGGACAGGGGCCGGGGACACTGAAGCTTTCTTT. Amino acids: CASSIFGTGAGDTEAFF. The rearrangement links TRBV19 to TRBJ1-1; 10 bases agree with TRBD1. The CDR3 contains 17 residues. With 3 bases clipped from V and 3 bases from J, the junction kept 10 bases outside the gene matches. Germline loops: CDR1 LNHDA, CDR2 SQIVND (reference sequence). The variable domain in full, completed from reference TRBV19 and TRBJ1-1, reads DGGITQSPKYLFRKEGQNVTLSCEQNLNHDAMYWYRQDPGQGLRLIYYSQIVNDFQKGDIAEGYSVSREKKESFPLTVTSAQKNPTAFYLCASSIFGTGAGDTEAFFGQGTRLTVV.

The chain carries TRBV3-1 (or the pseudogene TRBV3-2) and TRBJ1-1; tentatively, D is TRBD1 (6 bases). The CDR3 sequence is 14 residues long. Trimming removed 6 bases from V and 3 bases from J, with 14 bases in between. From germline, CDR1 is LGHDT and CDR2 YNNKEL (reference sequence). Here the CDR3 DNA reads TGTGCCAGCAGACGCGAAGACAGGCACACTGAAGCTTTCTTT. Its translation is CASRREDRHTEAFF.

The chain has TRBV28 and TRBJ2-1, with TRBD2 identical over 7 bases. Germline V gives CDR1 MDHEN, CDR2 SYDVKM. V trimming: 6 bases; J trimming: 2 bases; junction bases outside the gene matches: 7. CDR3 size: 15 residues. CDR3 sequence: CASRSGTTTYNEQFF. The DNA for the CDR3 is TGTGCCAGCAGGTCGGGGACTACCACCTACAATGAGCAGTTCTTC.

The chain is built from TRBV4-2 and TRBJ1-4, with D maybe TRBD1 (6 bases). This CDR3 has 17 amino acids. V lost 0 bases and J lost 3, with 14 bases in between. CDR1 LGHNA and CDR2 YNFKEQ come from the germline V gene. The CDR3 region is CASSQESTGKANEKLFF. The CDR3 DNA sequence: TGTGCCAGCAGCCAAGAGAGCACAGGGAAAGCTAATGAAAAACTGTTTTTT.

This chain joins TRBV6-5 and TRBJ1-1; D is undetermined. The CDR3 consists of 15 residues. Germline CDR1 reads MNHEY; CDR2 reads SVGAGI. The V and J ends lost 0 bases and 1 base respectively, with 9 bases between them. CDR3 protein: CASSYSMRGNTEAFF. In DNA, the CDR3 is TGTGCCAGCAGTTACTCGATGAGAGGGAACACTGAAGCTTTCTTT.

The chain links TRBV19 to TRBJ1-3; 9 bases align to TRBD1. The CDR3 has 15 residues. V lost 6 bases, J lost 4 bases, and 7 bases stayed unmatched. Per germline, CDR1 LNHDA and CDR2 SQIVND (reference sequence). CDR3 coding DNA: TGTGCCAGTAGGATCGTGGACAGGGGAGGAAACACCATATATTTT. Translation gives CASRIVDRGGNTIYF.

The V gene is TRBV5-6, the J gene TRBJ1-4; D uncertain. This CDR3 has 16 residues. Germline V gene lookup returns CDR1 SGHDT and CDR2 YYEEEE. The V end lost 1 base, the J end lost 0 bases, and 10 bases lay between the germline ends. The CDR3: CASSLIQFATNEKLFF. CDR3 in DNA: TGTGCCAGCAGCTTGATCCAGTTTGCAACTAATGAAAAACTGTTTTTT.

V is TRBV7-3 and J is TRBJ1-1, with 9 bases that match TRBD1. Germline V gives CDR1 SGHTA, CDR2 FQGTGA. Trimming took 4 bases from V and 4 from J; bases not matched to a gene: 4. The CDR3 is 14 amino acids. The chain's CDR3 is CASSSTGGGTEAFF. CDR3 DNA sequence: TGTGCCAGCAGCTCGACAGGGGGAGGCACTGAAGCTTTCTTT.

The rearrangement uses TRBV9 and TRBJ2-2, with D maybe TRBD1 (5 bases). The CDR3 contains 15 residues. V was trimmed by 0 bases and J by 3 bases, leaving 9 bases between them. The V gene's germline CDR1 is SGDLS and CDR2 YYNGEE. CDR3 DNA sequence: TGTGCCAGCAGCGTAGCAGGGATTGACACCGGGGAGCTGTTTTTT. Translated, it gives CASSVAGIDTGELFF. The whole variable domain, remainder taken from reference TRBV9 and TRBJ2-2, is DSGVTQTPKHLITATGQRVTLRCSPRSGDLSVYWYQQSLDQGLQFLIQYYNGEERAKGNILERFSAQQFPDLHSELNLSSLELGDSALYFCASSVAGIDTGELFFGEGSRLTVL.

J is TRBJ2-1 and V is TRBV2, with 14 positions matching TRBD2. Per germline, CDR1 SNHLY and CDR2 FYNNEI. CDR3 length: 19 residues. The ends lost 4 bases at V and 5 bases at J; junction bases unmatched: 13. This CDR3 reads CASSVTTGKTSGGDNEQFF. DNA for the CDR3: TGTGCCAGCAGTGTGACGACAGGGAAGACTAGCGGGGGGGACAATGAGCAGTTCTTC.

The CDR3 nucleotides read TGCGCCAGCAGCCAAACAGCGGTGGTCGCTTTAGGGGAGCAGTTCTTC. This codes for CASSQTAVVALGEQFF. The chain links TRBV4-3 to TRBJ2-1; TRBD2 is a possible D gene (5 bases). Germline CDR1 is LGHNA and CDR2 is YSLEER. The CDR3 has 16 residues. V lost 2 bases and J lost 10, with 21 bases in between.